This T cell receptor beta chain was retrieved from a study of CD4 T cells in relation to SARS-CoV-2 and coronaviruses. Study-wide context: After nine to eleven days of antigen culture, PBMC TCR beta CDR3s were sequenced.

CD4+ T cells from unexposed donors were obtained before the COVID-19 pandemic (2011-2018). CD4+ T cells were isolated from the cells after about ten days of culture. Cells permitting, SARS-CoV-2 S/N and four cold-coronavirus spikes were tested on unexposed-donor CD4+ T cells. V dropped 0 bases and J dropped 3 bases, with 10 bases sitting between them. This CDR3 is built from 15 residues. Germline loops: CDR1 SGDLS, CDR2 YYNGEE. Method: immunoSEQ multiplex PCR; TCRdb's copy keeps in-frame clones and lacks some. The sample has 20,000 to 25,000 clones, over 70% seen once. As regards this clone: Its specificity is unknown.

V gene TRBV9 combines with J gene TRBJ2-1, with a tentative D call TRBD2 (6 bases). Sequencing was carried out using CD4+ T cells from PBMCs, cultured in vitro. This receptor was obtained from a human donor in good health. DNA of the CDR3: TGTGCCAGCAGCGTAGTGTGGCGGGACTACAATGAGCAGTTCTTC. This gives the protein CASSVVWRDYNEQFF.